The text below deals with one T cell receptor beta chain. Its antigen is still unknown. Deep was the level at which the assay was run. Authors' processing steps: ImmunoSEQ junction-only sequences lacked quality scores, so their filtering differed. Assay used: immunoSEQ multiplex PCR; TCRdb lists only in-frame clones, some missing. The V and J calls and clone size were taken over from that table, and D and trimming were inferred from the DNA. The sample contains about 640,000 clones, 72% of which appear only once. Trimming removed 3 bases from V and 12 bases from J, with 13 bases in between. From germline, CDR1 is SGHTS and CDR2 YDEGEE. The CDR3 runs 12 residues. The sample belongs to a study of shared clonotypes between healthy human individuals. Study-wide points: Among donors, clonotype sharing was expected to be affected by sequencing depth.

Donors comprised healthy HIV-negative adults lacking recent acute infections or vaccinations. The sample taken for sequencing was memory CD4+ T cells sorted from blood. As for subset: CD45RA-negative fraction. This clonotype was sampled from a woman aged 25 to 39 in good health. V usage is TRBV5-8 and J usage is TRBJ2-1, with D perhaps matching TRBD2 (6 bases). CDR3 amino acids: CASSSAGRWQFF. CDR3 nucleotide sequence: TGTGCCAGCAGCTCGGCGGGAAGGTGGCAGTTCTTC.